A selection of T cell receptor beta chains follows, all from one sample in a study of T cells in Graves' hyperthyroidism and ophthalmopathy. TCRdb fed the multiplex PCR reads into MiXCR, producing one record per CDR3 protein. The sample consists of about 520,000 distinct CDR3 sequences, roughly a quarter of them appearing once. The specimen sequenced was blood. The receptors derive from a woman in her 30s with Graves' ophthalmopathy. Each CDR3 is given with its conserved first and last residue. A D gene is named only where the DNA matches it firmly. Clone size is not always given. Where it is, it says once, few, many or a class for expanded clones.

CDR3 DNA	CDR3 protein	D gene	J gene	V gene	clone size
TGTGCCACCAGCAACTGGGACAGGCGGAATCAGCCCCAGCATTTT	CATSNWDRRNQPQHF	TRBD1	TRBJ1-5	TRBV15	few
TGTGCCAGCTCCCCACAGGGGATTAGCAATCAGCCCCAGCATTTT	CASSPQGISNQPQHF	TRBD1	TRBJ1-5	TRBV18	many
TGTGCCAGCAGCTTTACAGAGGAATCCTACGAGCAGTACTTC	CASSFTEESYEQYF	NA	TRBJ2-7	TRBV7-9	NA
TGTGCCAGCAGTTTGACCCTGGCGGATACGCAGTATTTT	CASSLTLADTQYF	NA	TRBJ2-3	TRBV12-3/TRBV12-4	many
TGTGCCAGCACCTGGGGGCTGGGACGTGAAGCTTTCTTT	CASTWGLGREAFF	NA	TRBJ1-1	TRBV12-3/TRBV12-4	few
TGCAGCGCTAGGAGAACAGGGGACCCCACTGAAGCTTTCTTT	CSARRTGDPTEAFF	TRBD1	TRBJ1-1	TRBV20-1	NA
TGTGCCAGCAGTTACGTACAGGGGAACTATGGCTACACCTTC	CASSYVQGNYGYTF	TRBD1	TRBJ1-2	TRBV6-5	many
TGCGCCAGCAGCTTACAGGGGTCCACCGGGGAGCTGTTTTTT	CASSLQGSTGELFF	TRBD1	TRBJ2-2	TRBV5-1	many
TGCAGCGTTGGACAGTGGACTGAAGCTTTCTTT	CSVGQWTEAFF	NA	TRBJ1-1	TRBV29-1	many
TGTGCCAGCAGTGCCGGGACTAGCGGGGGGAGGTACGAGCAGTACTTC	CASSAGTSGGRYEQYF	TRBD2	TRBJ2-7	TRBV28	NA
TGTGCCAGCAGCCAAGCCGGACTCGTAGCTTTCTTT	CASSQAGLVAFF	NA	TRBJ1-1	TRBV3-1	many
TGTGCCAGCACTCCCGGACGGCTATCCTACGAGCAGTACTTC	CASTPGRLSYEQYF	NA	TRBJ2-7	TRBV12-3/TRBV12-4	many
TGTGCCAGCAGTTTATTAGGGGACAGGGAAGTTTTCTTT	CASSLLGDREVFF	TRBD1	TRBJ1-1	TRBV27	many
TGTGCCAGCAGTTCCAGACCCCTAGGTGATAGCAATCAGCCCCAGCATTTT	CASSSRPLGDSNQPQHF	NA	TRBJ1-5	TRBV6-2/TRBV6-3	many
TGTGCCAGCAGTTACTCGGGACACTCAAGCTCCTACGAGCAGTACTTC	CASSYSGHSSSYEQYF	NA	TRBJ2-7	TRBV6-5	many
TGTGCCAGCAGTGAAACAGGAGTGTACCAAGAGACCCAGTACTTC	CASSETGVYQETQYF	NA	TRBJ2-5	TRBV2	many
TGTGCCAGCTCACCTGGACAAGACCTTTATGGCTACACCTTC	CASSPGQDLYGYTF	NA	TRBJ1-2	TRBV18	few
TGTGCCACCTTGACAGACAGGGTAGGCGCTGAAGCTTTCTTT	CATLTDRVGAEAFF	TRBD1	TRBJ1-1	TRBV6-1	few
TGTGCCAGCAGCTTACTGGGATTGAACACTGAAGCTTTCTTT	CASSLLGLNTEAFF	NA	TRBJ1-1	TRBV7-9	many
TGTGCCAGCACCCGGGGCCTTTCCTATGGCTACACCTTC	CASTRGLSYGYTF	NA	TRBJ1-2	TRBV12-3/TRBV12-4	many
TGTGCCAGCAGTTCTCACAGGAACACTGAAGCTTTCTTT	CASSSHRNTEAFF	NA	TRBJ1-1	TRBV6-5	few
TGTGCCAGCAGTCCCGCGGTTGCGGGTCGGTACGAGCAGTACTTC	CASSPAVAGRYEQYF	NA	TRBJ2-7	TRBV12-3/TRBV12-4	few
TGTGCCAGTAGTATTGGGACTAGCGGGGGACTACAAGAGACCCAGTACTTC	CASSIGTSGGLQETQYF	TRBD2	TRBJ2-5	TRBV19	many
TGTGCCAGCAGCGTAGTCCGAGGGACTAGCGGTACCTCCTACGAGCAGTACTTC	CASSVVRGTSGTSYEQYF	TRBD2	TRBJ2-7	TRBV11-2	many
TGTGCCAGCACCCTGGACACGGTCTATGGCTACACCTTC	CASTLDTVYGYTF	NA	TRBJ1-2	TRBV28	NA
TGTGCCAGCAGTCTCGAAAGCGACACTGAAGCTTTCTTT	CASSLESDTEAFF	NA	TRBJ1-1	TRBV12-3/TRBV12-4	many
TGTGCCAGCAGTTGGGTTCCGGGAACCTGCCAGCCTCAGCATTTT	CASSWVPGTCQPQHF	NA	TRBJ1-5	TRBV12-3/TRBV12-4	few
TGTGCCAGCAGTCCAGCTTACACTGAAGCTTTCTTT	CASSPAYTEAFF	NA	TRBJ1-1	TRBV6-5	many
TGTGCCAGCAGACCCTCGGGCAATCAGCCCCAGCATTTT	CASRPSGNQPQHF	NA	TRBJ1-5	TRBV6-2/TRBV6-3	NA
TGCGCCAGCAGCCAAGAATGGTATCATAGGGACAGGGGGAACACTGAAGCTTTCTTT	CASSQEWYHRDRGNTEAFF	TRBD1	TRBJ1-1	TRBV4-1	many
TGCGCCAGCCAGGGGGGGCACACCGGGGAGCTGTTTTTT	CASQGGHTGELFF	NA	TRBJ2-2	TRBV4-1	many
TGTGCCAGCAGTTTACTGGCGGGAGCGAGAGAGCAGTACTTC	CASSLLAGAREQYF	TRBD2	TRBJ2-7	TRBV12-3/TRBV12-4	few